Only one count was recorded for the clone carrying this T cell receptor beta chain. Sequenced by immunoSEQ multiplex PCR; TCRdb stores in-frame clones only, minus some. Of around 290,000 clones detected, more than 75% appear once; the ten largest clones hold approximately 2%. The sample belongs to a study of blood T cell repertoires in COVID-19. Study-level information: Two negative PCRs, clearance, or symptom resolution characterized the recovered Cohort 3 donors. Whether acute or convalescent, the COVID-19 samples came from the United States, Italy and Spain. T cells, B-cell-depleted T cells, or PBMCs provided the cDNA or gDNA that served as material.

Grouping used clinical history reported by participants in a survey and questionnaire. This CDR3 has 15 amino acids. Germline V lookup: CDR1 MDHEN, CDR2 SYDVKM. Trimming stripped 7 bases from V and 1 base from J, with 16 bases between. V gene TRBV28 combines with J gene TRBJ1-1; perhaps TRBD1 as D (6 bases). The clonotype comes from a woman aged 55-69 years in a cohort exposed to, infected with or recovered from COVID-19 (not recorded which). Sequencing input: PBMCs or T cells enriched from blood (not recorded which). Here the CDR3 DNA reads TGTGCCAGCATTTACGGGGGGCTGAGGAACACTGAAGCTTTCTTT. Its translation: CASIYGGLRNTEAFF.